This is a list of T cell receptor beta chains from one sample in a study of cytomegalovirus exposure and HLA in healthy donors. The data were produced by immunoSEQ multiplex PCR, yet TCRdb's version contains in-frame clones alone and is incomplete. The sample has 90,000 to 140,000 clones, around four fifths seen once; the top ten hold over 7.5%. The material sequenced was PBMCs. These receptors were obtained from a woman between 35 and 50 years old in good health and CMV-seropositive. The CDR3 runs from the conserved cysteine through the conserved F or W. Fields, in order: CDR3 DNA, CDR3 protein, J gene, D gene, V gene, clone size. The D gene is left open where the match is weak. Size values are once, few and many counts, or a class for expanded clones, and some rows have none.

TGTGCCAGCAGCCGGAGGGGATTTAATCAGCCCCAGCATTTT	CASSRRGFNQPQHF	TRBJ1-5	NA	TRBV5-6	few
TGTGCCAGCAGCGTAGAGGCAGGGGCCGATCGGCTGTACTTC	CASSVEAGADRLYF	TRBJ2-7	NA	TRBV9	few
TGTGCCAGCAGCTTACCACCGAGACTAGCGGGAATAAGGAATGAGCAGTTCTTC	CASSLPPRLAGIRNEQFF	TRBJ2-1	TRBD2	TRBV7-9	NA
TGTGCCATCAGTGTTGTCAGCTCCTACAATGAGCAGTTCTTC	CAISVVSSYNEQFF	TRBJ2-1	NA	TRBV10-3	NA
TGCGCCAGCAGCCTTCCAGTGGGGAGCACTGAAGCTTTCTTT	CASSLPVGSTEAFF	TRBJ1-1	NA	TRBV5-1	once
TGTGCCAGCTCACCCCCAGGGACAAACTCCTACGAGCAGTACTTC	CASSPPGTNSYEQYF	TRBJ2-7	NA	TRBV18	NA
TGCGCCAGCAGCTTGTCAAGCGGGAGATACACCGGGGAGCTGTTTTTT	CASSLSSGRYTGELFF	TRBJ2-2	TRBD2	TRBV5-1	NA
TGTGCCAGCAGTTTAGGTGCAGGGTATGGCTACACCTTC	CASSLGAGYGYTF	TRBJ1-2	NA	TRBV28	NA
TGTGCCAGCAGCTTACGACTAGCGGTATACAATGAGCAGTTCTTC	CASSLRLAVYNEQFF	TRBJ2-1	TRBD2	TRBV13	NA
TGTGCCAGCAGCAGGGAGGTTGAGCAGTTCTTC	CASSREVEQFF	TRBJ2-1	NA	TRBV16	NA